These 13 T cell receptor beta chains share one sample of origin, sequenced in a study of beta chain features in type 1 diabetes. The isolated RNA, all of it, was reverse transcribed, so expressed TCRB transcripts were what got sequenced. Measured with immunoSEQ multiplex PCR; TCRdb has only the in-frame clones, and not every one. The sample holds 300,000 to 400,000 clones, 10% to 15% seen once. The sequencing sample was made of naive CD4+ T cells from blood. The receptors here all came from a young man in good health.

The chain has TRBV5-6 and TRBJ2-1; D not certain. Germline V lookup: CDR1 SGHDT, CDR2 YYEEEE. V shed 1 base and J shed 6 bases, with 5 bases lying between them. The CDR3 has 12 residues. CDR3: CASSLNSNEQFF. CDR3 in DNA: TGTGCCAGCAGCTTGAACAGCAATGAGCAGTTCTTC.

This clone came up many times. CDR3 coding DNA: TGCAGCGTTGAAGTAGGGGGTGGAGGCTACACCTTC. It is translated as CSVEVGGGGYTF. The V and J genes are TRBV29-1 and TRBJ1-2; D perhaps matches TRBD1 (6 bases). This CDR3 contains 12 residues. With 1 base removed from V and 8 bases from J, the gap between germline ends came to 11 bases. Germline assignment: CDR1 SQVTM and CDR2 ANQGSEA.

This chain joins TRBV6-5 and TRBJ1-3, with no clear D. This CDR3 region has 13 residues. CDR1 is MNHEY, CDR2 SVGAGI, per germline. V lost 8 bases and J lost 0, with 8 bases in between. This CDR3 reads CASWRVSGNTIYF. CDR3 in DNA: TGTGCCAGCTGGCGGGTCTCTGGAAACACCATATATTTT.

The gene calls are TRBV5-6 and TRBJ2-1; weak D call: TRBD2 (5 bases). This CDR3 has 14 residues. With 4 bases removed from V and 3 bases from J, the gap between germline ends came to 11 bases. Germline assignment: CDR1 SGHDT and CDR2 YYEEEE. The CDR3 loop reads CASSADLYYNEQFF. The CDR3 nucleotides are TGTGCCAGCAGCGCGGACTTATACTACAATGAGCAGTTCTTC.

The V and J genes are TRBV6-6 and TRBJ1-2, with 8 bases matching TRBD1. This CDR3 contains 16 residues. The germline gives CDR1 MNHNY, CDR2 SVGAGI (reference sequence). The V gene end was trimmed by 9 bases and the J gene end by 3 bases; junction bases not matched to a gene: 15. CDR3 sequence reads: CASSDRVGPTHYGYTF. The CDR3 nucleotides read TGTGCCAGTTCGGACAGGGTGGGACCTACTCACTATGGCTACACCTTC.

This clone was counted only a few times. The chain joins TRBV29-1 to TRBJ1-4, with TRBD1 matching 9 bases. CDR3 length: 14 residues. With 5 bases clipped from V and 7 bases from J, the junction kept 8 bases outside the gene matches. Germline CDR1 is SQVTM and CDR2 is ANQGSEA. The CDR3 protein is CSVLPGQGLEKLFF. CDR3 sequence (DNA): TGCAGCGTTCTACCGGGACAGGGCCTTGAAAAACTGTTTTTT.

The table lists this clone with a few counts. The chain combines TRBV6-6 with TRBJ2-3; 11 bases match TRBD1. Germline CDR1 MNHNY, CDR2 SVGAGI (reference sequence). The CDR3 totals 16 residues. V lost 2 bases, J lost 5 bases, and 6 bases stayed unmatched. The CDR3 DNA is TGTGCCAGCAGTTACCCTGGGACAGGGGGAAAAGATACGCAGTATTTT. Protein product: CASSYPGTGGKDTQYF.

The chain recombines TRBV10-3 with TRBJ1-2; 9 nucleotides match TRBD1. Germline values: CDR1 ENHRY, CDR2 SYGVKD. CDR3 length: 18 residues. V trimming: 3 bases; J trimming: 0 bases; junction bases outside the gene matches: 11. The CDR3 sequence is CAISEILGDRATNYGYTF. Written as DNA, the CDR3 is TGTGCCATCAGTGAAATATTGGGGGACAGGGCGACTAACTATGGCTACACCTTC.

This clone has more than one count but fewer than ten. Other DNA sequences in this sample translate to the same CDR3. The chain joins TRBV5-1 to TRBJ2-7; D gene ambiguous. V was trimmed by 0 bases and J by 3 bases, leaving 4 bases between them. The CDR3 totals 12 residues. Germline-derived CDR1 and CDR2 are SGHRS and YFSETQ. This CDR3 is CASSLDFYEQYF. In DNA form, the CDR3 reads TGCGCCAGCAGCTTGGACTTCTACGAGCAGTACTTC.

This clone was recorded a few times. CDR3 amino acids: CASSVGWGAGELFF. The CDR3 DNA follows: TGTGCCAGCAGCGTAGGTTGGGGGGCCGGGGAGCTGTTTTTT. The chain employs TRBV9 and TRBJ2-2; weak D call: TRBD2 (6 bases). Trimming removed 0 bases from V and 6 bases from J, with 9 bases in between. CDR1 is SGDLS and CDR2 is YYNGEE in the germline V gene. The CDR3 extends over 14 amino acids.

The V gene is TRBV6-5, the J gene TRBJ1-5; no clear D. Germline-derived CDR1 and CDR2 are MNHEY and SVGAGI. The CDR3 extends over 15 amino acids. The V and J ends lost 0 bases and 0 bases respectively, with 6 bases between them. CDR3 nucleotide sequence: TGTGCCAGCAGTTACTCGAAGCCTAGCAATCAGCCCCAGCATTTT. Its translation is CASSYSKPSNQPQHF.

The chain recombines TRBV7-9 with TRBJ2-7, with D uncertain. The CDR3 extends over 15 amino acids. V shed 1 base and J shed 0 bases, with 10 bases lying between them. From germline, CDR1 is SEHNR and CDR2 FQNEAQ (reference sequence). The CDR3 DNA reads as TGTGCCAGCAGCTTAGTTGGCAGAACCTCCTACGAGCAGTACTTC. Translating it yields CASSLVGRTSYEQYF.

The V and J genes are TRBV2 and TRBJ2-2; TRBD1 aligns across 7 bases. The CDR3 consists of 13 residues. Germline V gene lookup returns CDR1 SNHLY and CDR2 FYNNEI. The V and J ends lost 4 bases and 5 bases, in that order; junction bases with no gene match: 1. In nucleotides, the CDR3 is TGTGCCAGCAGTGGACAGGGAACCGGGGAGCTGTTTTTT. The encoded protein is CASSGQGTGELFF.